This T cell receptor beta chain was sequenced in a study of cytomegalovirus exposure and HLA in healthy donors. Germline assignment: CDR1 SGHAT and CDR2 FQNNGV. V shed 0 bases, J shed 1 base, and the junction held 2 bases outside the gene matches. This CDR3 is built from 15 residues. The PCR contained 60 Vbeta and 13 Jbeta primers. The assay was immunoSEQ multiplex PCR, and TCRdb's table has in-frame clones only and misses some. Of fewer than 150,000 clones listed, approximately 70% are singletons. The sequence was collected from a human donor in good health. The chain is built from TRBV11-2 and TRBJ2-7; the match to TRBD2 covers 8 bases. The specimen was PBMCs. In nucleotides, the CDR3 is TGTGCCAGCAGCTTAGAAGGGACTAGATCCTACGAGCAGTACTTC. It encodes CASSLEGTRSYEQYF.